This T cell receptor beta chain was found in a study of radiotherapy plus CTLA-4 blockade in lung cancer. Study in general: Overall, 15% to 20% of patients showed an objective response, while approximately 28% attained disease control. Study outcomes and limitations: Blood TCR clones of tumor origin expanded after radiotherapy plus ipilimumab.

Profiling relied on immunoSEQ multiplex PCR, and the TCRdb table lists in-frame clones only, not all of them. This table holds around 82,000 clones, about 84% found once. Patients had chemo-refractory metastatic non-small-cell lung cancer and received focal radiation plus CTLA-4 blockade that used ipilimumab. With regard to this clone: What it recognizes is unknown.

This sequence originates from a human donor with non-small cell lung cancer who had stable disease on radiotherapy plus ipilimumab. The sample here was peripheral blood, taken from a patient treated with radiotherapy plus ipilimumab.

As DNA, the CDR3 is TGTGCCAGCAGCCCAGCGGGGTCCCAAGAGACCCAGTACTTC. Translating it yields CASSPAGSQETQYF. This chain connects TRBV4-2 to TRBJ2-5; 7 bases are shared with TRBD2. The germline gives CDR1 LGHNA, CDR2 YNFKEQ. V lost 4 bases and J lost 1; bases outside the gene matches: 3. CDR3 size: 14 residues.